This entry concerns a single T cell receptor (beta chain). Trimming took 4 bases from V and 8 from J, leaving 17 bases between them. The germline CDR1 and CDR2 sequences are LGHDT and YNNKEL (reference sequence). The CDR3 runs 14 residues. These data belong to a study of blood T cell repertoires in COVID-19. Authors' analysis steps: Estimation of nucleated cell counts relied on the amplification of reference gene primers. Repertoires were generated with immunoSEQ multiplex PCR, while TCRdb's copy carries only in-frame clones and drops some. From that table come the V and J calls and clone size; the DNA was used to work out D and trimming. Here the sample spans fewer than 400,000 clones, 87% being singletons.

The TCR originated in a woman between 45 and 60 years old who had recovered from COVID-19. The source material was PBMCs or T cells enriched from blood (not recorded which). V usage is TRBV3-1 (or the pseudogene TRBV3-2) and J usage is TRBJ2-5, with D perhaps matching TRBD1 (5 bases). The CDR3 spells CASSRGGYDSTQYF. The CDR3 DNA reads TGTGCCAGCAGCCGGGGCGGATACGATTCTACCCAGTACTTC.